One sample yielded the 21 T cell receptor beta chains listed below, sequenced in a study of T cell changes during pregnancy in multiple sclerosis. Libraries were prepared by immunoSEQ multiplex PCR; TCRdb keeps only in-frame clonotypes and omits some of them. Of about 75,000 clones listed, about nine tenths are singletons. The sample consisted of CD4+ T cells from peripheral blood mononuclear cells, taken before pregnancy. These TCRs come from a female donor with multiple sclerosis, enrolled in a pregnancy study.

The CDR3 DNA reads as TGTGCCAGTAGCAAGCCGACAGGGGGCTTCGGCGGGGAGCTGTTTTTT. Its translation: CASSKPTGGFGGELFF. The rearrangement uses TRBV19 and TRBJ2-2, with TRBD1 matching 10 bases. This CDR3 comprises 16 residues. The V gene end was trimmed by 6 bases and the J gene end by 7 bases; junction bases not matched to a gene: 11. CDR1 LNHDA and CDR2 SQIVND come from the germline V gene (reference sequence).

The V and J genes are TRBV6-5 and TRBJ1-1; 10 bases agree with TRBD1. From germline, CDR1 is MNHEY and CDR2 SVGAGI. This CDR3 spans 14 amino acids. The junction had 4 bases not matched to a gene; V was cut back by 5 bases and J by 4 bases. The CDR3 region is CASSRDRGVTEAFF. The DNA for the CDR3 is TGTGCCAGCAGTAGGGACAGGGGAGTCACTGAAGCTTTCTTT.

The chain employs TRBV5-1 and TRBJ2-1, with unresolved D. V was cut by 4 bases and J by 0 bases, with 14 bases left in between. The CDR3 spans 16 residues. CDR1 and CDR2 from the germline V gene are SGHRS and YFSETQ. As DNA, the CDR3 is TGCGCCAGCAGCCTTGGGCTGGGTAGCTCCTACAATGAGCAGTTCTTC. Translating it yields CASSLGLGSSYNEQFF.

The CDR3 protein is CASSATGEAYEQYF. The CDR3 region has the DNA TGTGCCAGCAGTGCCACGGGAGAGGCCTACGAGCAGTACTTC. The V and J genes are TRBV6-1 and TRBJ2-7, with D maybe TRBD2 (6 bases). CDR1 MNHNS and CDR2 SASEGT come from the germline V gene. The ends were cut back, 4 bases at V and 2 bases at J, with 12 bases in the middle. CDR3 length: 14 amino acids.

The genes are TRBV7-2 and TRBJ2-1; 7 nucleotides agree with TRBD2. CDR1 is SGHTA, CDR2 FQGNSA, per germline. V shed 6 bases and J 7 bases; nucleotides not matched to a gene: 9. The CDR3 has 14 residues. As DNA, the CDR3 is TGTGCCAGCAGATTTAGGCGGGAGAGGAATGAGCAGTTCTTC. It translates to CASRFRRERNEQFF.

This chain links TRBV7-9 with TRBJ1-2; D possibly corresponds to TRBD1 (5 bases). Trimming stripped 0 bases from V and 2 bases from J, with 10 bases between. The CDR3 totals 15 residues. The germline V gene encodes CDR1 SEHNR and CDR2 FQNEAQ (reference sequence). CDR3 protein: CASSLAHGGNYGYTF. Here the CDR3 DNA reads TGTGCCAGCAGCTTAGCGCACGGGGGGAACTATGGCTACACCTTC.

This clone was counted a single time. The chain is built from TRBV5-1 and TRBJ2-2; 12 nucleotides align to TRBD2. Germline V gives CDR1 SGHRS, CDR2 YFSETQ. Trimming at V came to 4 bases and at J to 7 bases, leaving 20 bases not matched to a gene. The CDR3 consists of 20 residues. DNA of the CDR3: TGCGCCAGCAGCCCGTTCCCTAGCGGGAGGGCCGGTGTATTAGGCGGGGAGCTGTTTTTT. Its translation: CASSPFPSGRAGVLGGELFF.

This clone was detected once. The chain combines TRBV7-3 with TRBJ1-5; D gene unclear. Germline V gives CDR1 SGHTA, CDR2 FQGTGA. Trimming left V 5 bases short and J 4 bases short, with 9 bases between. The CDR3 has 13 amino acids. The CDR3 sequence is CASSRGPNQPQHF. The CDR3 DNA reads TGTGCCAGCAGCCGCGGTCCGAATCAGCCCCAGCATTTT.

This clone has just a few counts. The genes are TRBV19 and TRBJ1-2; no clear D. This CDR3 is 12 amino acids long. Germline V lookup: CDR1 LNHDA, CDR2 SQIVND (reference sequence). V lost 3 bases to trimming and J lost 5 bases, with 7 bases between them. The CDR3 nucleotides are TGTGCCAGTAGTATCCCCAGATATGGCTACACCTTC. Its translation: CASSIPRYGYTF.

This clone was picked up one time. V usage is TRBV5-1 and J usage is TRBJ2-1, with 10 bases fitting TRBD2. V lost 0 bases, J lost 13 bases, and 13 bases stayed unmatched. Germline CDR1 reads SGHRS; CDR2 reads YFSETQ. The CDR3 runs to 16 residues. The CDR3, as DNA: TGCGCCAGCAGCTTGGGTCGTGGCTTTCTAGCGGGAGACCAGTTCTTC. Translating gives CASSLGRGFLAGDQFF.

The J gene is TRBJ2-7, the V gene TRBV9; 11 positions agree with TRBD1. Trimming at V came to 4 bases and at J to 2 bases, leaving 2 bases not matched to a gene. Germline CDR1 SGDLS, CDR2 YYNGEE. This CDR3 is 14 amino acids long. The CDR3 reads CASSPGQGAYEQYF. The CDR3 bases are TGTGCCAGCAGCCCGGGACAGGGGGCCTACGAGCAGTACTTC. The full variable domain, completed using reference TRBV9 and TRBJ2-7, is DSGVTQTPKHLITATGQRVTLRCSPRSGDLSVYWYQQSLDQGLQFLIQYYNGEERAKGNILERFSAQQFPDLHSELNLSSLELGDSALYFCASSPGQGAYEQYFGPGTRLTVT.

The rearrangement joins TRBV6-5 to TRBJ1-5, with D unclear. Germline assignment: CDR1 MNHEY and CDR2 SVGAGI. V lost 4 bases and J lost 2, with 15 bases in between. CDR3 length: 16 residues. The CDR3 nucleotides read TGTGCCAGCAGTTTATCCCCCTCACTGGGCAATCAGCCCCAGCATTTT. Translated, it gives CASSLSPSLGNQPQHF.

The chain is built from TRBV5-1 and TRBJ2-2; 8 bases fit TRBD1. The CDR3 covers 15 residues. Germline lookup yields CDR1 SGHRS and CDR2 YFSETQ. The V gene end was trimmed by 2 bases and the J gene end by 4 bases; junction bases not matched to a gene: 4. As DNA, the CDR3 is TGCGCCAGCAGCTTAGCCGGGACAGGCACCGGGGAGCTGTTTTTT. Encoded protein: CASSLAGTGTGELFF. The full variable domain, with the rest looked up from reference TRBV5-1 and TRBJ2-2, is KAGVTQTPRYLIKTRGQQVTLSCSPISGHRSVSWYQQTPGQGLQFLFEYFSETQRNKGNFPGRFSGRQFSNSRSEMNVSTLELGDSALYLCASSLAGTGTGELFFGEGSRLTVL.

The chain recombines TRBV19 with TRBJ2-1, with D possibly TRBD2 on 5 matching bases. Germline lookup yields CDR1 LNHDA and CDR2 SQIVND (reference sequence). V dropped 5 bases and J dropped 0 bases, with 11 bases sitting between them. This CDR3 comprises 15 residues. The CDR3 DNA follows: TGTGCCAGTAGTGTCAAGCGGAGCTCCTACAATGAGCAGTTCTTC. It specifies CASSVKRSSYNEQFF.

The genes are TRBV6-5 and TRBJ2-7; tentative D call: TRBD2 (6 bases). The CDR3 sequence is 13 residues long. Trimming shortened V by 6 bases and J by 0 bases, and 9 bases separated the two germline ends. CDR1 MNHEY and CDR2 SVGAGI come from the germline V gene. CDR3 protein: CASRGEASYEQYF. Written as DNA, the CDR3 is TGTGCCAGCAGGGGGGAGGCCTCCTACGAGCAGTACTTC.

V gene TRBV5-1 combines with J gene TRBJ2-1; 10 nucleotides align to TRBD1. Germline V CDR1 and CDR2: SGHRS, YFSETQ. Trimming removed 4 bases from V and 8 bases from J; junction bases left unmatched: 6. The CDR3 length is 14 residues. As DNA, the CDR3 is TGCGCCAGCAGCGGACAGGGGGTTCCTGATGAGCAGTTCTTC. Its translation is CASSGQGVPDEQFF.

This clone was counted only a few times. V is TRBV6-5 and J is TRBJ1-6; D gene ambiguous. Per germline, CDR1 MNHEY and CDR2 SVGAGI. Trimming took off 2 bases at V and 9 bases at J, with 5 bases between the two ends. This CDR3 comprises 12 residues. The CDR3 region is CASSYRGSPLHF. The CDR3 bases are TGTGCCAGCAGTTACCGAGGTTCACCCCTCCACTTT.

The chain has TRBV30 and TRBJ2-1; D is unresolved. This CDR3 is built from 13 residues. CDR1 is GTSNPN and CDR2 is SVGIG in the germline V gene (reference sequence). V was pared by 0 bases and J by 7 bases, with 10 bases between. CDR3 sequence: CAWSVLVGNEQFF. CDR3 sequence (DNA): TGTGCCTGGAGTGTATTAGTCGGGAATGAGCAGTTCTTC.

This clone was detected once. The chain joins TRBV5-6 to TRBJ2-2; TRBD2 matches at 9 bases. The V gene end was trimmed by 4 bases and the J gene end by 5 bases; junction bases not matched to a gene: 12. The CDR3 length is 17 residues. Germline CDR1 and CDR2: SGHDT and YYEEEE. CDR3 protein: CASSPAAGGRWTGELFF. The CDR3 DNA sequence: TGTGCCAGCAGCCCGGCAGCGGGAGGCAGATGGACCGGGGAGCTGTTTTTT.

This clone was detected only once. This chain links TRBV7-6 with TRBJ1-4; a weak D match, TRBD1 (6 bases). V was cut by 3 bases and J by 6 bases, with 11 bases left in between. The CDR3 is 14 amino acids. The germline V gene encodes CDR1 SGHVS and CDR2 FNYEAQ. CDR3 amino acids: CASSFRGVDEKLFF. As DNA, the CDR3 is TGTGCCAGCAGCTTCAGGGGCGTCGATGAAAAACTGTTTTTT.

The CDR3 loop reads CASSRGTGGADTQYF. In DNA form, the CDR3 reads TGTGCCAGCTCCCGGGGGACAGGGGGCGCAGATACGCAGTATTTT. The rearrangement joins TRBV13 to TRBJ2-3, with TRBD1 matching over 12 bases. Germline CDR1 reads PRHDT; CDR2 reads FYEKMQ (reference sequence). Trimming removed 8 bases from V and 4 bases from J; junction bases left unmatched: 7. The length of the CDR3 is 15 residues.